This TCR beta chain appears in the sequencing data of a study of cytomegalovirus exposure and HLA in healthy donors. Amplification used 60 Vbeta primers and 13 Jbeta primers. The data were produced by immunoSEQ multiplex PCR, yet TCRdb's version contains in-frame clones alone and is incomplete. This sample yields about 120,000 clones, of which around 77% are seen a single time; about 6% belongs to the top ten. Details on this clone: Its antigen is currently unknown.

Notes on the study in general: TCR beta V- and J-gene trimming was later associated with a missense DCLRE1C variant. The study recorded about 150 TCR beta chains that were cytomegalovirus-associated.

The sequence came from a man younger than 30 in good health and CMV-seropositive. Material: PBMCs.

CDR3 protein: CASSLEPQGYTEAFF. The CDR3 DNA reads as TGCGCCAGCAGCTTGGAGCCCCAGGGGTACACTGAAGCTTTCTTT. The rearrangement uses TRBV5-1 and TRBJ1-1, with a tentative D call TRBD1 (6 bases). Trimming pared 0 bases from V and 3 bases from J, leaving 12 bases between. Germline V gene sequence: CDR1 SGHRS, CDR2 YFSETQ. The length of the CDR3 is 15 residues.